This is a list of T cell receptor beta chains from one sample in a study of blood T cell repertoires in COVID-19. Produced via immunoSEQ multiplex PCR; TCRdb's table is partial and in-frame only. The data contain under 300,000 clones, around 86% of them seen just once; the ten biggest clones take up 1.7%. The specimen was PBMCs or T cells enriched from blood (not recorded which). The receptors were gathered from a woman aged 40 to 55 who had recovered from COVID-19. The CDR3 runs from the conserved cysteine through the conserved F or W. Each record gives: D gene, clone size, J gene, V gene, CDR3 DNA, CDR3 protein. A D gene is named only where the DNA matches it firmly. Clone size is shown for a subset of rows, as once, few, many or a class of expanded clone.

d_gene: .
abundance: .
j_gene: TRBJ1-1
v_gene: TRBV19
CDR3nt: TGTGCCAGTAATTTTTGGTCGGGGAAACTGAACACTGAAGCTTTCTTT
CDR3aa: CASNFWSGKLNTEAFF

d_gene: TRBD1
abundance: .
j_gene: TRBJ2-7
v_gene: TRBV30
CDR3nt: TGTGCCTGGGGAACCGGGACAGGGGGCGACGAGCAGTACTTC
CDR3aa: CAWGTGTGGDEQYF

d_gene: TRBD1
abundance: .
j_gene: TRBJ1-1
v_gene: TRBV30
CDR3nt: TGTGCCTGGTTAAAACGGGACAGGCCTAACACTGAAGCTTTCTTT
CDR3aa: CAWLKRDRPNTEAFF

d_gene: .
abundance: .
j_gene: TRBJ2-3
v_gene: TRBV18
CDR3nt: TGTGCCAGCTCACCGACAGCCAGCACAGATACGCAGTATTTT
CDR3aa: CASSPTASTDTQYF

d_gene: .
abundance: .
j_gene: TRBJ1-6
v_gene: TRBV10-3
CDR3nt: TGTGCCATCAGTGAGTTGTCTGCTGTCGGGGCCCTCCACTTT
CDR3aa: CAISELSAVGALHF

d_gene: .
abundance: .
j_gene: TRBJ1-1
v_gene: TRBV5-6
CDR3nt: TGTGCCAGCAGCTTTCAACAGGGCCTGAACACTGAAGCTTTCTTT
CDR3aa: CASSFQQGLNTEAFF

d_gene: .
abundance: .
j_gene: TRBJ1-1
v_gene: TRBV14
CDR3nt: TGTGCCAGCAGCCCGGGACACTACCTTGAAGCTTTCTTT
CDR3aa: CASSPGHYLEAFF

d_gene: TRBD1
abundance: once
j_gene: TRBJ2-7
v_gene: TRBV7-2
CDR3nt: TGTGCCAGCAGCTTACCCACTCAGGGGGACTACGAGCAGTACTTC
CDR3aa: CASSLPTQGDYEQYF

d_gene: .
abundance: .
j_gene: TRBJ1-2
v_gene: TRBV19
CDR3nt: TGTGCCAGTAGTAACACAGTGTCCTATGGCTACACCTTC
CDR3aa: CASSNTVSYGYTF

d_gene: .
abundance: .
j_gene: TRBJ1-6
v_gene: TRBV5-4
CDR3nt: TGTGCCAGCAGCTTCGGGGGTGATAATTCACCCCTCCACTTT
CDR3aa: CASSFGGDNSPLHF

d_gene: TRBD2
abundance: .
j_gene: TRBJ2-7
v_gene: TRBV4-3
CDR3nt: TGCGCCAGCAGCCAAGAAGTCCCTTCGGGACTAGCGGGCGCCTACGAGCAGTACTTC
CDR3aa: CASSQEVPSGLAGAYEQYF

d_gene: TRBD1
abundance: .
j_gene: TRBJ2-7
v_gene: TRBV29-1
CDR3nt: TGCAGCGTAACCGGACAGGGAAACGAGCAGTACTTC
CDR3aa: CSVTGQGNEQYF

d_gene: .
abundance: .
j_gene: TRBJ1-3
v_gene: TRBV11-2
CDR3nt: TGTGCCAGCAGCTTAGATAGCGTCCGACACTTCTCTGGAAACACCATATATTTT
CDR3aa: CASSLDSVRHFSGNTIYF

d_gene: .
abundance: .
j_gene: TRBJ2-3
v_gene: TRBV4-1
CDR3nt: TGCGCCAGCAGCCAAGCGGGTAGCACAGATACGCAGTATTTT
CDR3aa: CASSQAGSTDTQYF

d_gene: .
abundance: .
j_gene: TRBJ1-6
v_gene: TRBV9
CDR3nt: TGTGCCAGCAGCTCCTCCGTGGGAGGGGGATATAATTCACCCCTCCACTTT
CDR3aa: CASSSSVGGGYNSPLHF

d_gene: .
abundance: .
j_gene: TRBJ2-2
v_gene: TRBV5-1
CDR3nt: TGCGCCAGCAGTTTAACAGGGTCTACCGGGGAGCTGTTTTTT
CDR3aa: CASSLTGSTGELFF

d_gene: .
abundance: once
j_gene: TRBJ2-2
v_gene: TRBV2
CDR3nt: TGTGCCAGCAGTGAAGGTCTGGGGGAGCTGTTTTTT
CDR3aa: CASSEGLGELFF

d_gene: .
abundance: .
j_gene: TRBJ1-1
v_gene: TRBV11-2
CDR3nt: TGTGCCAGCAGCCTACAGAACATGAACACTGAAGCTTTCTTT
CDR3aa: CASSLQNMNTEAFF

d_gene: TRBD2
abundance: .
j_gene: TRBJ2-2
v_gene: TRBV4-3
CDR3nt: TGCGCCAGCAGCCAATATAGCGGGAGGGCCACCGGGGAGCTGTTTTTT
CDR3aa: CASSQYSGRATGELFF

d_gene: .
abundance: once
j_gene: TRBJ2-3
v_gene: TRBV19
CDR3nt: TGTGCCAGTTCGGGGAGCGGAGGGGGCACAGATACGCAGTATTTT
CDR3aa: CASSGSGGGTDTQYF

d_gene: .
abundance: .
j_gene: TRBJ2-1
v_gene: TRBV5-1
CDR3nt: TGCGCCAGCCGGAGCGGACCGAACAATGAGCAGTTCTTC
CDR3aa: CASRSGPNNEQFF

d_gene: .
abundance: .
j_gene: TRBJ1-6
v_gene: TRBV12-5
CDR3nt: TGTGCTAGTGGTCCCCCGACAGGTTACAGTTCACCCCTCCACTTT
CDR3aa: CASGPPTGYSSPLHF

d_gene: TRBD1
abundance: .
j_gene: TRBJ1-1
v_gene: TRBV29-1
CDR3nt: TGCAGCGTTGAAGCCGACAGGGCAGCTGAAGCTTTCTTT
CDR3aa: CSVEADRAAEAFF

d_gene: TRBD1
abundance: .
j_gene: TRBJ1-1
v_gene: TRBV14
CDR3nt: TGTGCCAGCAGCCAAGGGGACAGGACCCGTTCTGAAGCTTTCTTT
CDR3aa: CASSQGDRTRSEAFF

d_gene: .
abundance: .
j_gene: TRBJ1-1
v_gene: TRBV20-1
CDR3nt: TGCAGTGCTAGGGAACAGGGTCGAGCTTTCTTT
CDR3aa: CSAREQGRAFF

d_gene: TRBD1
abundance: once
j_gene: TRBJ2-7
v_gene: TRBV7-9
CDR3nt: TGTGCCAGCAGCTGGACAGGCCGATACGAGCAGTACTTC
CDR3aa: CASSWTGRYEQYF

d_gene: .
abundance: .
j_gene: TRBJ1-2
v_gene: TRBV14
CDR3nt: TGTGCCAGCAGCCAAGCTACAGACACACTTTTTAACTATGGCTACACCTTC
CDR3aa: CASSQATDTLFNYGYTF

d_gene: .
abundance: .
j_gene: TRBJ1-5
v_gene: TRBV18
CDR3nt: TGTGCCAGCTCACCACTAGCTGATAGCAATCAGCCCCAGCATTTT
CDR3aa: CASSPLADSNQPQHF

d_gene: .
abundance: .
j_gene: TRBJ1-3
v_gene: TRBV19
CDR3nt: TGTGCCAGTAGTACGTATGGCCAGGGGATAACTGGAAACACCATATATTTT
CDR3aa: CASSTYGQGITGNTIYF

d_gene: TRBD1
abundance: .
j_gene: TRBJ1-2
v_gene: TRBV14
CDR3nt: TGTGCCAGCAGCCAAGAAGGACAGGGGTGGGGCGACTATGGCTACACCTTC
CDR3aa: CASSQEGQGWGDYGYTF

d_gene: TRBD1
abundance: few
j_gene: TRBJ1-5
v_gene: TRBV11-2
CDR3nt: TGTGCCAGCAGCTTAAGTGGGACAGGAGGGAATCAGCCCCAGCATTTT
CDR3aa: CASSLSGTGGNQPQHF

d_gene: .
abundance: .
j_gene: TRBJ1-1
v_gene: TRBV11-2
CDR3nt: TGTGCCAGCACCCTTCGGGGTTTGGGGACTGAAGCTTTCTTT
CDR3aa: CASTLRGLGTEAFF

d_gene: TRBD2
abundance: .
j_gene: TRBJ2-1
v_gene: TRBV30
CDR3nt: TGTGCCTGGAGGGGACTAGCGGGGGTAAGGGAGCAGTTCTTC
CDR3aa: CAWRGLAGVREQFF

d_gene: .
abundance: .
j_gene: TRBJ2-1
v_gene: TRBV2
CDR3nt: TGTGCCAGCGGGTTAGGAGTCTCCTACAATGAGCAGTTCTTC
CDR3aa: CASGLGVSYNEQFF

d_gene: .
abundance: .
j_gene: TRBJ1-2
v_gene: TRBV6-5
CDR3nt: TGTGCCAGCAGTTTTGACAGAGCTAACTATGGCTACACCTTC
CDR3aa: CASSFDRANYGYTF

d_gene: TRBD1
abundance: .
j_gene: TRBJ2-7
v_gene: TRBV7-2
CDR3nt: TGTGCCAGCAGCTCCGGGACAGGGGGCTTCTACGAGCAGTACTTC
CDR3aa: CASSSGTGGFYEQYF

d_gene: TRBD1
abundance: once
j_gene: TRBJ1-6
v_gene: TRBV9
CDR3nt: TGTGCCAGCAGCGTGGGACAGGGGGCGCGGAATTCACCCCTCCACTTT
CDR3aa: CASSVGQGARNSPLHF

d_gene: .
abundance: .
j_gene: TRBJ1-1
v_gene: TRBV10-3
CDR3nt: TGTGCCATCAGTGAGAGAGGGGGAAAAGTGACTGAAGCTTTCTTT
CDR3aa: CAISERGGKVTEAFF

d_gene: TRBD2
abundance: .
j_gene: TRBJ2-1
v_gene: TRBV7-9
CDR3nt: TGTGCCAGCAGCTTGCCGCGGGGGGCCAGACACAATGAGCAGTTCTTC
CDR3aa: CASSLPRGARHNEQFF

d_gene: TRBD2
abundance: .
j_gene: TRBJ2-3
v_gene: TRBV10-1
CDR3nt: TGCGCCAGCAGTGAGTCGCTAGCGGGGATTACAGATACGCAGTATTTT
CDR3aa: CASSESLAGITDTQYF

d_gene: TRBD1
abundance: .
j_gene: TRBJ1-1
v_gene: TRBV4-1
CDR3nt: TGCGCCAGCAGCCTTCCCAGGGGGGATGAAGCTTTCTTT
CDR3aa: CASSLPRGDEAFF

d_gene: .
abundance: once
j_gene: TRBJ1-5
v_gene: TRBV6-1
CDR3nt: TGTGCCAGCAGTGAATTTGAGGGGGTAAGCAATCAGCCCCAGCATTTT
CDR3aa: CASSEFEGVSNQPQHF

d_gene: .
abundance: .
j_gene: TRBJ1-2
v_gene: TRBV6-2/TRBV6-3
CDR3nt: TGTGCCAGCAGCCAAACCGGGACGAGGGACTTCTACACCTTC
CDR3aa: CASSQTGTRDFYTF

d_gene: .
abundance: .
j_gene: TRBJ2-7
v_gene: TRBV11-2
CDR3nt: TGTGCCAGCACCCCCCGGTACGAGCAGTACTTC
CDR3aa: CASTPRYEQYF

d_gene: TRBD2
abundance: .
j_gene: TRBJ2-3
v_gene: TRBV5-6
CDR3nt: TGTGCCAGCAGCTTCGCTTGGACTAGCAAAGATACGCAGTATTTT
CDR3aa: CASSFAWTSKDTQYF

d_gene: .
abundance: once
j_gene: TRBJ1-4
v_gene: TRBV2
CDR3nt: TGTGCCAGCAGGACAGGATCCCTCGAAAAACTGTTTTTT
CDR3aa: CASRTGSLEKLFF

d_gene: .
abundance: once
j_gene: TRBJ2-1
v_gene: TRBV2
CDR3nt: TGTGCCAGCAGTGTCGAACAAACATACAATGAGCAGTTCTTC
CDR3aa: CASSVEQTYNEQFF

d_gene: TRBD1
abundance: .
j_gene: TRBJ2-5
v_gene: TRBV10-3
CDR3nt: TGTGCCATCAGTGACTGGGACAGAAACCAAGAGACCCAGTACTTC
CDR3aa: CAISDWDRNQETQYF

d_gene: TRBD1
abundance: .
j_gene: TRBJ2-6
v_gene: TRBV18
CDR3nt: TGTGCCAGCTCACTCGGGACAGGCGGCTCTGGGGCCAACGTCCTGACTTTC
CDR3aa: CASSLGTGGSGANVLTF

d_gene: .
abundance: .
j_gene: TRBJ1-5
v_gene: TRBV19
CDR3nt: TGTGCCAGTAGTACCCCAGGGGCTCATCGGGGTCAGCCCCAGCATTTT
CDR3aa: CASSTPGAHRGQPQHF

d_gene: .
abundance: once
j_gene: TRBJ2-1
v_gene: TRBV7-2
CDR3nt: TGTGCCAGCAGCTTCGGGGTACCCTCTAGGGATGAGCAGTTCTTC
CDR3aa: CASSFGVPSRDEQFF